This T cell receptor beta chain was retrieved from a study of blood T cell repertoires in COVID-19. About the research overall: Sites in the United States, Italy and Spain provided acute and convalescent COVID-19 samples. The cDNA or gDNA used as material had been derived from T cells, B-cell-depleted T cells, or PBMCs.

TCRdb's table, derived via immunoSEQ multiplex PCR, lists solely in-frame clones and lacks some. The sample has about 75,000 clones, around 74% seen once; the top ten hold 5.4%. Between the trimmed V and J ends, which lost 5 bases and 5 bases, there was a span of 10 bases. The CDR3 loop spans 13 amino acids. CDR1 is SGHTA, CDR2 FQGNSA, per germline. This chain connects TRBV7-2 to TRBJ1-5; D remains unclear. Sequences were obtained from peripheral blood. The receptor was derived from a woman at least 80 years old with active or convalescent COVID-19. Here the CDR3 DNA reads TGTGCCAGCAGCCCCCAAATGTATCAGCCCCAGCATTTT. Translating gives CASSPQMYQPQHF. The variable domain in full, with the rest retrieved from reference TRBV7-2 and TRBJ1-5, is GAGVSQSPSNKVTEKGKDVELRCDPISGHTALYWYRQSLGQGLEFLIYFQGNSAPDKSGLPSDRFSAERTGGSVSTLTIQRTQQEDSAVYLCASSPQMYQPQHFGDGTRLSIL.